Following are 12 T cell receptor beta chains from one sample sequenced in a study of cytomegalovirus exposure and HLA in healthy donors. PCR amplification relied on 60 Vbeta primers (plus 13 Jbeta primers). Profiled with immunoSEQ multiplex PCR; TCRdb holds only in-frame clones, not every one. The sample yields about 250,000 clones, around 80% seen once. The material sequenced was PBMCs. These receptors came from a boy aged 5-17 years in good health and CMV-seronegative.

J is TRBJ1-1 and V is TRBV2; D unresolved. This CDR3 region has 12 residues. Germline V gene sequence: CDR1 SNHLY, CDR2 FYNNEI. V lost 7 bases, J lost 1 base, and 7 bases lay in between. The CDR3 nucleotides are TGTGCCAGCAACGGGGAGAACACTGAAGCTTTCTTT. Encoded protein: CASNGENTEAFF.

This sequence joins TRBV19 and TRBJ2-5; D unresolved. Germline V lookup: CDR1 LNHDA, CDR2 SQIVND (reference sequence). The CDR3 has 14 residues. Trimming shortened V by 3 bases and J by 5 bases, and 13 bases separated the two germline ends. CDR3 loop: CASSITITRETQYF. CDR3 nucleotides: TGTGCCAGTAGTATTACGATAACCCGGGAGACCCAGTACTTC. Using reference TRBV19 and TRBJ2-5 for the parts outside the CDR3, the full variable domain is DGGITQSPKYLFRKEGQNVTLSCEQNLNHDAMYWYRQDPGQGLRLIYYSQIVNDFQKGDIAEGYSVSREKKESFPLTVTSAQKNPTAFYLCASSITITRETQYFGPGTRLLVL.

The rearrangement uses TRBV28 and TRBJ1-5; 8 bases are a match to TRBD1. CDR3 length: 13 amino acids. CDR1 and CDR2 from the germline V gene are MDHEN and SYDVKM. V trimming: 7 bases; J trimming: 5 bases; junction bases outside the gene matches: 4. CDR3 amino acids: CASTGDRHQPQHF. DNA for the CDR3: TGTGCCAGCACCGGGGACAGGCATCAGCCCCAGCATTTT.

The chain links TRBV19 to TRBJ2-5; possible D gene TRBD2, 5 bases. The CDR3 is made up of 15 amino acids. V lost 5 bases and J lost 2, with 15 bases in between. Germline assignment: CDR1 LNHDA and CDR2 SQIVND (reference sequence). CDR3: CASSLPSGGQETQYF. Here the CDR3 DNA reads TGTGCCAGTAGTTTGCCCTCCGGAGGTCAAGAGACCCAGTACTTC.

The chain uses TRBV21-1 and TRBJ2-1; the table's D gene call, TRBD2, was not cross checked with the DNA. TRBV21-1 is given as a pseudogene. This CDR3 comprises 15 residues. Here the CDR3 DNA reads TGTGCCATCGATAGCGGGACAAGCTCCTACAATGAGCAGTTCTTC. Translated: CAIDSGTSSYNEQFF.

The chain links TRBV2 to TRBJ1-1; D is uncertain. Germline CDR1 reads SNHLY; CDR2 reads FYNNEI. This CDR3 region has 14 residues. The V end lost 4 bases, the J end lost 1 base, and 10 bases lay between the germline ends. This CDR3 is CASSAGGRNTEAFF. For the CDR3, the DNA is TGTGCCAGCAGTGCAGGAGGGAGGAACACTGAAGCTTTCTTT.

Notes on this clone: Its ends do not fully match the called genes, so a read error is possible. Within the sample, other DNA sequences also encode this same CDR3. The CDR3 region is CATNREIEQYF. The DNA for the CDR3 is TGTGCCACTAACAGGGAGATCGAGCAGTACTTT. The chain employs TRBV2 and TRBJ2-7, with D maybe TRBD1 (6 bases). Germline CDR1 reads SNHLY; CDR2 reads FYNNEI. This CDR3 contains 11 residues. The variable domain in full, completed from reference TRBV2 and TRBJ2-7, reads EPEVTQTPSHQVTQMGQEVILRCVPISNHLYFYWYRQILGQKVEFLVSFYNNEISEKSEIFDDQFSVERPDGSNFTLKIRSTKLEDSAMYFCATNREIEQYFGPGTRLTVT.

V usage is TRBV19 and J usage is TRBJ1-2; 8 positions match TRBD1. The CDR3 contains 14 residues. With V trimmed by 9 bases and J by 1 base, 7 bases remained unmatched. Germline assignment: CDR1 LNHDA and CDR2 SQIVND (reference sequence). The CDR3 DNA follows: TGTGCCAGCCTCCAGACAGGGGATAACTATGGCTACACCTTC. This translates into CASLQTGDNYGYTF.

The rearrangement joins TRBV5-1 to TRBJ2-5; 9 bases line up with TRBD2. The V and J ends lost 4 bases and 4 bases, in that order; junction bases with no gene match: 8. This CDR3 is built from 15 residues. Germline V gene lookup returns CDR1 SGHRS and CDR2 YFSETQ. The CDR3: CASSPFAGGGETQYF. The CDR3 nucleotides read TGCGCCAGCAGCCCCTTTGCGGGAGGGGGAGAGACCCAGTACTTC.

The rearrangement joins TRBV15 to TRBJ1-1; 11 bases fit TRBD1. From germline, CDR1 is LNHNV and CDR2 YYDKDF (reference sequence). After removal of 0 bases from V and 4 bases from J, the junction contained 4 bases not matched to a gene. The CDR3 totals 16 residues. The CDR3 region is CATSRDLGQGATEAFF. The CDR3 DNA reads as TGTGCCACCAGCAGAGATTTAGGACAGGGGGCCACTGAAGCTTTCTTT.

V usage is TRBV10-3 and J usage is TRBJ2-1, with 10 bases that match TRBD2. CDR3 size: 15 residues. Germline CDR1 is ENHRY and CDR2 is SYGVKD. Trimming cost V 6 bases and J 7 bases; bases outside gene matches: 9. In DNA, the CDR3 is TGTGCCATCAGCACTAGCGGGGACGGGTGGAATGAGCAGTTCTTC. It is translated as CAISTSGDGWNEQFF.

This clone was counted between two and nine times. The CDR3 loop is CASSRSGSSTDTQYF. The CDR3 DNA is TGTGCCAGCAGCCGTAGCGGGAGCAGCACAGATACGCAGTATTTT. The chain is built from TRBV6-6 and TRBJ2-3, with 9 nucleotides matching TRBD2. CDR1 is MNHNY and CDR2 is SVGAGI in the germline V gene (reference sequence). CDR3 length: 15 amino acids. Trimming cost V 6 bases and J 0 bases; bases outside gene matches: 4.